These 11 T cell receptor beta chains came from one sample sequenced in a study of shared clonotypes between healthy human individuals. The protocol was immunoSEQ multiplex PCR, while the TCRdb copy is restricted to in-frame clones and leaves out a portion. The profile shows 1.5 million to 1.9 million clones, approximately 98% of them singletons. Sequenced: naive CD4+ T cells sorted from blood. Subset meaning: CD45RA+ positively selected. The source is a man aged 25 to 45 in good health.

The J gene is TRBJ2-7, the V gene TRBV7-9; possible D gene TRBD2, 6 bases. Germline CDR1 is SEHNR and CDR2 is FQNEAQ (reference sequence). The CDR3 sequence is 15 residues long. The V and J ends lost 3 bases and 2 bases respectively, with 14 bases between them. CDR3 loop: CASSFPAPSAYEQYF. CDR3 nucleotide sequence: TGTGCCAGCAGCTTCCCGGCCCCTAGCGCCTACGAGCAGTACTTC.

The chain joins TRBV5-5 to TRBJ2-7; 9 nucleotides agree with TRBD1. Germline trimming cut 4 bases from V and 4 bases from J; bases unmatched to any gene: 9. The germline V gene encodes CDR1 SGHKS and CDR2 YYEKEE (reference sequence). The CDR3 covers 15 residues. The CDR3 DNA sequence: TGTGCCAGCAGCCTGACCGGGACAGGGAGATACGAGCAGTACTTC. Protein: CASSLTGTGRYEQYF.

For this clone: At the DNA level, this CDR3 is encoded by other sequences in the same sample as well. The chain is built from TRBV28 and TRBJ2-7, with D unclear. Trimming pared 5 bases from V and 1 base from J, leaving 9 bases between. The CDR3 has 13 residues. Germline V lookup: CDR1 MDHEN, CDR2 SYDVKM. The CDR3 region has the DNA TGTGCCAGCAGTCCCCAGAGATCCTACGAGCAGTACTTC. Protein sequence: CASSPQRSYEQYF.

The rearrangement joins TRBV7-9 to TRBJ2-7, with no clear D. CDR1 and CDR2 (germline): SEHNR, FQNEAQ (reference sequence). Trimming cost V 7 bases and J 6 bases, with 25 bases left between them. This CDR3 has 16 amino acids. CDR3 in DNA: TGTGCCAGCAAAGACCACCGGCTAGGTCTATCATCCGAGCAGTACTTC. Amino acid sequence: CASKDHRLGLSSEQYF.

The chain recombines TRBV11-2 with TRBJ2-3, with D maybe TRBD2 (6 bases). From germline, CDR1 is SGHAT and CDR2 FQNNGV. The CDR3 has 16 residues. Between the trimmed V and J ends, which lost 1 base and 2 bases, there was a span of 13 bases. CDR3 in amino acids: CASSLGRRATTDTQYF. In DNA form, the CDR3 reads TGTGCCAGCAGCTTAGGGCGGAGGGCCACCACAGATACGCAGTATTTT.

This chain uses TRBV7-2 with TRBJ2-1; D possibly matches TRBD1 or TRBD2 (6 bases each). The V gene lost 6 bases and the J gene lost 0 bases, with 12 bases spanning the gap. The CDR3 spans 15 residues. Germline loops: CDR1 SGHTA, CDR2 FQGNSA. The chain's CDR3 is CASSRGPGSYNEQFF. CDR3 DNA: TGTGCCAGCAGTCGGGGGCCTGGCTCCTACAATGAGCAGTTCTTC.

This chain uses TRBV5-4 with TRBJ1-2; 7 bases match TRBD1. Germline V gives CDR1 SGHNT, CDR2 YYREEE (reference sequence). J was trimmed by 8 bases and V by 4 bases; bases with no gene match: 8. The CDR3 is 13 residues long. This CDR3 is CASSHDRARGYTF. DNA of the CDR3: TGTGCCAGCAGCCATGACAGGGCGAGGGGCTACACCTTC.

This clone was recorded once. CDR3 sequence: CASSQTGRTAFF. CDR3 nucleotides: TGTGCCAGTAGTCAAACAGGGAGGACAGCTTTCTTT. The chain has TRBV19 and TRBJ1-1, with D maybe TRBD1 (6 bases). The CDR3 loop spans 12 amino acids. The germline V and J ends were trimmed by 5 bases and 10 bases, with 14 bases remaining between them. Germline CDR1 and CDR2: LNHDA and SQIVND (reference sequence). Combining the CDR3 with reference TRBV19 and TRBJ1-1 gives the whole variable domain DGGITQSPKYLFRKEGQNVTLSCEQNLNHDAMYWYRQDPGQGLRLIYYSQIVNDFQKGDIAEGYSVSREKKESFPLTVTSAQKNPTAFYLCASSQTGRTAFFGQGTRLTVV.

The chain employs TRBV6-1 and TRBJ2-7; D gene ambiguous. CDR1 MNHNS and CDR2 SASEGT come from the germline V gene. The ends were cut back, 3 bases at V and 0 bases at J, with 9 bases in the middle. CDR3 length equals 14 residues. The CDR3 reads CASSEIADSYEQYF. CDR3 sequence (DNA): TGTGCCAGCAGTGAGATAGCAGACTCCTACGAGCAGTACTTC.

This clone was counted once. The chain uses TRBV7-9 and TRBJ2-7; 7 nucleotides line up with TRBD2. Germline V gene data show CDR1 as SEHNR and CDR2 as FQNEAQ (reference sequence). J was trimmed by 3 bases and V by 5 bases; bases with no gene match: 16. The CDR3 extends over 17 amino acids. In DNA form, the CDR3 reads TGTGCCAGCAGCATCGGGATAAGCGGGGAGAGAAGCTACGAGCAGTACTTC. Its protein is CASSIGISGERSYEQYF.

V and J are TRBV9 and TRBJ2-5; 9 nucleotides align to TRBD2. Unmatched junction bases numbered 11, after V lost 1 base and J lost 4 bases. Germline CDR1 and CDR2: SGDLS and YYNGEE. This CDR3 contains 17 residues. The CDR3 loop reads CASSVSGGRAGGETQYF. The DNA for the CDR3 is TGTGCCAGCAGCGTATCGGGGGGCCGAGCGGGAGGAGAGACCCAGTACTTC.